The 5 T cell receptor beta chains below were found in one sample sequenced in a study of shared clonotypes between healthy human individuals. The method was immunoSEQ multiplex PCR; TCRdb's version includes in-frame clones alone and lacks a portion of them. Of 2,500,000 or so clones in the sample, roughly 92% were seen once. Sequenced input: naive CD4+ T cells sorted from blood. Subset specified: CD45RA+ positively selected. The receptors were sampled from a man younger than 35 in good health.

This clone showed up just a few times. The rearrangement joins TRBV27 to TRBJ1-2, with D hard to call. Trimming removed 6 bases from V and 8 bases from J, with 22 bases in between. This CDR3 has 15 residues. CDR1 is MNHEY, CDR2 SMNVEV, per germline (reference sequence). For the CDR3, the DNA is TGTGCCAGCAGCCTCGGAGGCGCCCATACGGGGGGCTACACCTTC. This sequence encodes CASSLGGAHTGGYTF.

Written as DNA, the CDR3 is TGTGCCTGGAGTGTAGCCGTGGGGGTTGGAAACACCATATATTTT. It yields the protein CAWSVAVGVGNTIYF. The chain is built from TRBV30 and TRBJ1-3; maybe TRBD1 (5 bases). Trimming stripped 0 bases from V and 3 bases from J, with 12 bases between. Germline values: CDR1 GTSNPN, CDR2 SVGIG (reference sequence). The CDR3 contains 15 residues.

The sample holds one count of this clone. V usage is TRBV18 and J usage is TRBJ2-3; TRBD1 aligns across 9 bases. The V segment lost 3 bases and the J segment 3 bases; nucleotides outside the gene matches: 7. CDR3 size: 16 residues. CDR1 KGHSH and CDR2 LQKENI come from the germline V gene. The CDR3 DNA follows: TGTGCCAGCTCACCGTTGGACAGGGGCGGGACAGATACGCAGTATTTT. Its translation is CASSPLDRGGTDTQYF.

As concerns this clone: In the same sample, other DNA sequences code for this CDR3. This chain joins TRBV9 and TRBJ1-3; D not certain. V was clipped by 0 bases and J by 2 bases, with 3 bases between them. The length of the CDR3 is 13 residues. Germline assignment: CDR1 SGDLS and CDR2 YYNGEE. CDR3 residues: CASSVAAGNTIYF. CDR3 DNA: TGTGCCAGCAGCGTAGCAGCTGGAAACACCATATATTTT.

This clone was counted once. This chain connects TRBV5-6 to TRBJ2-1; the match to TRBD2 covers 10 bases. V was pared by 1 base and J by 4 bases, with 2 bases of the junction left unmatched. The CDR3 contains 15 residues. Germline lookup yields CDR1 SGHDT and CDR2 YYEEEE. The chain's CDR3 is CASSLKLAGYNEQFF. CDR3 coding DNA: TGTGCCAGCAGCTTGAAACTAGCGGGATACAATGAGCAGTTCTTC. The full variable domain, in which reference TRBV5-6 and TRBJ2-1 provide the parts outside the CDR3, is DAGVTQSPTHLIKTRGQQVTLRCSPKSGHDTVSWYQQALGQGPQFIFQYYEEEERQRGNFPDRFSGHQFPNYSSELNVNALLLGDSALYLCASSLKLAGYNEQFFGPGTRLTVL.